The 15 T cell receptor beta chains presented below share a single source sample, sequenced in a study of blood T cell repertoires in COVID-19. Measured with immunoSEQ multiplex PCR; TCRdb has only the in-frame clones, and not every one. The sample contains more than 150,000 clones, approximately 81% of which appear only once. The specimen sequenced was PBMCs or T cells enriched from blood (not recorded which). These receptors were taken from a woman in her forties or fifties who had recovered from COVID-19.

This clone was picked up one time. The chain carries TRBV6-2 or TRBV6-3 and TRBJ2-2, with 8 bases lining up with TRBD2. The CDR3 covers 16 residues. Germline loops: CDR1 MNHEY, CDR2 SVGEGT. V lost 6 bases, J lost 5 bases, and 11 bases stayed unmatched. The CDR3 spells CASSAPTGGGTGELFF. The CDR3 DNA reads TGTGCCAGCAGCGCCCCCACGGGAGGGGGTACCGGGGAGCTGTTTTTT.

CDR3 residues: CASSLVGGRTASRYEQYF. The CDR3 DNA reads TGTGCCAGCAGCTTGGTCGGTGGTAGAACAGCCAGCCGGTACGAGCAGTACTTC. The V gene is TRBV5-6, the J gene TRBJ2-7, with D unresolved. Trimming stripped 0 bases from V and 4 bases from J, with 23 bases between. The germline CDR1 and CDR2 sequences are SGHDT and YYEEEE. The CDR3 spans 18 residues.

V usage is TRBV7-2 and J usage is TRBJ2-7; D is possibly TRBD1 (6 bases). CDR1 SGHTA and CDR2 FQGNSA come from the germline V gene. The CDR3 extends over 14 amino acids. V was cut by 7 bases and J by 1 base, with 14 bases left in between. Here the CDR3 DNA reads TGTGCCAGCACCCAAAAGACAGGTTCCTACGAGCAGTACTTC. Translating it yields CASTQKTGSYEQYF.

This clone showed up just once. The DNA of the CDR3 is TGTGCCAGCAGCTTGTTGCCCGAGAACTATGGCTACACCTTC. Translation: CASSLLPENYGYTF. The rearrangement joins TRBV5-5 to TRBJ1-2; D not resolved. The CDR3 loop spans 14 amino acids. Germline V CDR1 and CDR2: SGHKS, YYEKEE (reference sequence). V gave up 1 base and J gave up 2 bases, with 9 bases separating them. Full variable domain (rest looked up from reference TRBV5-5 and TRBJ1-2): DAGVTQSPTHLIKTRGQQVTLRCSPISGHKSVSWYQQVLGQGPQFIFQYYEKEERGRGNFPDRFSARQFPNYSSELNVNALLLGDSALYLCASSLLPENYGYTFGSGTRLTVV.

The rearrangement links TRBV6-1 to TRBJ2-1; D possibly corresponds to TRBD1 (6 bases). The length of the CDR3 is 13 residues. CDR1 is MNHNS and CDR2 is SASEGT in the germline V gene. Trimming stripped 8 bases from V and 8 bases from J, with 16 bases between. The CDR3 region is CASGSLQGHEQFF. In DNA form, the CDR3 reads TGTGCCAGCGGGTCCTTACAGGGTCATGAGCAGTTCTTC.

The chain links TRBV11-2 to TRBJ2-7; no clear D. V shed 5 bases and J shed 4 bases, with 12 bases lying between them. Germline V gene sequence: CDR1 SGHAT, CDR2 FQNNGV. The length of the CDR3 is 13 residues. CDR3 residues: CASSRTYDYEQYF. The CDR3 DNA reads TGTGCCAGCAGCCGAACCTACGATTACGAGCAGTACTTC.

This clone showed up many times. The chain couples TRBV7-9 to TRBJ2-7; D may be TRBD1 (6 bases). Germline assignment: CDR1 SEHNR and CDR2 FQNEAQ (reference sequence). This CDR3 is built from 12 residues. Trimming cost V 5 bases and J 5 bases, with 10 bases left between them. In DNA form, the CDR3 reads TGTGCCAGCAGCATTACAGGGAACGAGCAGTACTTC. It encodes CASSITGNEQYF.

The rearrangement joins TRBV9 to TRBJ2-7; TRBD2 aligns across 8 bases. The trim removed 1 base at V and 2 bases at J, leaving 2 bases unmatched. There are 14 residues in the CDR3. CDR1 and CDR2 (germline): SGDLS, YYNGEE. The CDR3 loop is CASSVQAGAYEQYF. The DNA of the CDR3 is TGTGCCAGCAGCGTACAAGCGGGGGCCTACGAGCAGTACTTC. The full variable domain, its missing parts supplied by reference TRBV9 and TRBJ2-7, is DSGVTQTPKHLITATGQRVTLRCSPRSGDLSVYWYQQSLDQGLQFLIQYYNGEERAKGNILERFSAQQFPDLHSELNLSSLELGDSALYFCASSVQAGAYEQYFGPGTRLTVT.

The chain carries TRBV7-2 and TRBJ2-7; 10 positions match TRBD2. The CDR3 length is 19 residues. The germline CDR1 and CDR2 sequences are SGHTA and FQGNSA. V shed 3 bases, J shed 1 base, and the junction held 15 bases outside the gene matches. For the CDR3, the DNA is TGTGCCAGCAGCTTTCGAGGTAGCGGGAGGTTAGGGACTTCCTACGAGCAGTACTTC. Encoded protein: CASSFRGSGRLGTSYEQYF. The whole variable domain, remainder taken from reference TRBV7-2 and TRBJ2-7, is GAGVSQSPSNKVTEKGKDVELRCDPISGHTALYWYRQSLGQGLEFLIYFQGNSAPDKSGLPSDRFSAERTGGSVSTLTIQRTQQEDSAVYLCASSFRGSGRLGTSYEQYFGPGTRLTVT.

This rearrangement joins TRBV7-9 to TRBJ1-5; D is possibly TRBD1 (6 bases). The CDR3 runs to 15 residues. The V and J ends lost 1 base and 0 bases respectively, with 7 bases between them. Per the germline V gene, CDR1 is SEHNR and CDR2 is FQNEAQ (reference sequence). CDR3 nucleotide sequence: TGTGCCAGCAGCTTAGGGACAGTTAGCAATCAGCCCCAGCATTTT. Its translation: CASSLGTVSNQPQHF.

The gene calls are TRBV28 and TRBJ2-1; 13 bases line up with TRBD2. The CDR3 contains 14 residues. V lost 8 bases to trimming and J lost 6 bases; unmatched junction nucleotides: 4. The germline V gene has CDR1 MDHEN and CDR2 SYDVKM. DNA of the CDR3: TGTGCCAGCGGGACTAGCGGGACGGGCAATGAGCAGTTCTTC. Its translation: CASGTSGTGNEQFF. Supplemented by reference TRBV28 and TRBJ2-1, the full variable domain reads DVKVTQSSRYLVKRTGEKVFLECVQDMDHENMFWYRQDPGLGLRLIYFSYDVKMKEKGDIPEGYSVSREKKERFSLILESASTNQTSMYLCASGTSGTGNEQFFGPGTRLTVL.

This chain uses TRBV7-2 with TRBJ2-7; no reliable D call. Germline V gene sequence: CDR1 SGHTA, CDR2 FQGNSA. Trimming cost V 5 bases and J 3 bases, with 5 bases left between them. The CDR3 contains 11 residues. The CDR3 bases are TGTGCCAGCAGCCAAATCTACGAGCAGTACTTC. This codes for CASSQIYEQYF. Filled out from reference TRBV7-2 and TRBJ2-7, the complete variable domain reads GAGVSQSPSNKVTEKGKDVELRCDPISGHTALYWYRQSLGQGLEFLIYFQGNSAPDKSGLPSDRFSAERTGGSVSTLTIQRTQQEDSAVYLCASSQIYEQYFGPGTRLTVT.

This chain joins TRBV7-2 and TRBJ1-3; no firm D call. V was clipped by 2 bases and J by 0 bases, with 14 bases between them. Germline loops: CDR1 SGHTA, CDR2 FQGNSA. The CDR3 extends over 17 amino acids. This CDR3 is CASSLSRGLGSGNTIYF. The CDR3 nucleotides are TGTGCCAGCAGCTTAAGTCGTGGACTGGGCTCTGGAAACACCATATATTTT.

The rearrangement joins TRBV24-1 to TRBJ2-1; a possible D gene is TRBD2 (6 bases). The CDR3 totals 13 residues. Per the germline V gene, CDR1 is KGHDR and CDR2 is SFDVKD. V was trimmed by 5 bases and J by 4 bases, leaving 8 bases between them. The CDR3 DNA sequence: TGTGCCACCAGTGGACTAGGATACAATGAGCAGTTCTTC. It is translated as CATSGLGYNEQFF.

V gene TRBV7-2 combines with J gene TRBJ2-2; D possibly corresponds to TRBD2 (7 bases). This CDR3 contains 15 residues. Between the trimmed V and J ends, which lost 6 bases and 0 bases, there was a span of 11 bases. The V gene's germline CDR1 is SGHTA and CDR2 FQGNSA. The CDR3 is CASSRGDTNTGELFF. The CDR3 DNA is TGTGCCAGCAGTCGGGGGGACACGAACACCGGGGAGCTGTTTTTT.